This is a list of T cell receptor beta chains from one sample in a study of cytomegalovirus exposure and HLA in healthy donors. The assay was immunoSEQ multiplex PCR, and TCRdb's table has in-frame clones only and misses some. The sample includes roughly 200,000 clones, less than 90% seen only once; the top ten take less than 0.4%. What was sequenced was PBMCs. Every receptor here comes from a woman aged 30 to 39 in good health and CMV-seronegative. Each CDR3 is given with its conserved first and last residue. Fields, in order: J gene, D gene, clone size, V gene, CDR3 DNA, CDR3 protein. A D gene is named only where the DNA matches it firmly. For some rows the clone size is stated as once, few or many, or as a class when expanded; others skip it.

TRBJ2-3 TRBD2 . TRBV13 TGTGCCAGCAGCCTCGGGACGAGCGGGGCAGATACGCAGTATTTT CASSLGTSGADTQYF
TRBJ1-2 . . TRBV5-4 TGTGCCAGCAGCTTGGGAGGTGGCCGATGGCTCTATGGCTACACCTTC CASSLGGGRWLYGYTF
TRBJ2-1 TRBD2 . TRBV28 TGTGCCAGCAGCCCACTAGCGGGGGGGCCGTACAATGAGCAGTTCTTC CASSPLAGGPYNEQFF
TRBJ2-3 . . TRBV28 TGTGCCAGCAGCAATCATCGGGAATCCTTCTCAGATACGCAGTATTTT CASSNHRESFSDTQYF
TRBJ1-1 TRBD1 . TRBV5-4 TGTGCCAGCAGCGCGGACAACGCCAGACAGGGGAGGACTGAAGCTTTCTTT CASSADNARQGRTEAFF
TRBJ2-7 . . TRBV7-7 TGTGCTAGCAGCCCAGGACAGCGTACCTACGAGCAGTACTTC CASSPGQRTYEQYF
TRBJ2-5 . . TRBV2 TGTGCCAGCAGAGTGCTCACAGGAGCCTGGGAGACCCAGTACTTC CASRVLTGAWETQYF
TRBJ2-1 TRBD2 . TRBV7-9 TGTGCCAGCAGCAGCACTAGCGGGGGGTCTTATAATGAGCAGTTCTTC CASSSTSGGSYNEQFF
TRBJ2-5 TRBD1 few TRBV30 TGTGCCTGGAGTGTAATTAGGGGGCGCGCTGAGACCCAGTACTTC CAWSVIRGRAETQYF
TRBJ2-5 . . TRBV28 TGTGCCAGCGAGGCGGCCGCTCAAGAGACCCAGTACTTC CASEAAAQETQYF
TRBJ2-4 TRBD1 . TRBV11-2 TGTGCCAGCAGGCGACAGGGGGCTAACATTCAGTACTTC CASRRQGANIQYF
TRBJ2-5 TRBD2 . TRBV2 TGTGCCAGCAGAGGACTAGCGGGAGAAGAGACCCAGTACTTC CASRGLAGEETQYF
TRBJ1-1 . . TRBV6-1 TGTGCCAGCAGTCCCACAGGGCCTGACACTGAAGCTTTCTTT CASSPTGPDTEAFF
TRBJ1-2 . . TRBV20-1 TGCAGTGCTCTTCAAGGGGACTACACCTTC CSALQGDYTF
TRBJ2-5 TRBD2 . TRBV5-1 TGCGCCAGCAGCTTGCCTAGCGGGAGGGAGGAGACCCAGTACTTC CASSLPSGREETQYF
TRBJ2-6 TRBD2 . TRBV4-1 TGCGCCAGCAGCCAAGACCGAGTAGTAGCGGGAGTTGCCGGGGCCAACGTCCTGACTTTC CASSQDRVVAGVAGANVLTF
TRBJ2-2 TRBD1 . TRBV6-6 TGTGCCAGCAGTTATGACAGGGGTAACACCGGGGAGCTGTTTTTT CASSYDRGNTGELFF
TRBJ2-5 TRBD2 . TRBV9 TGTGCCAGCAGTCTGGGAGCGGGACACCAAGAGACCCAGTACTTC CASSLGAGHQETQYF
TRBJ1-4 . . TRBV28 TGTGCCAGCAGTTTACGGGCAGGGTGGGAAAAACTGTTTTTT CASSLRAGWEKLFF
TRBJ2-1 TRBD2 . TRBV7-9 TGTGCCAGCAGCTTAGGGGCGGGAGCTTCAATTGAGCAGTTCTTC CASSLGAGASIEQFF
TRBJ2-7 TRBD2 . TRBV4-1 TGCGCCAGCAGCCCGGGACTAGGGGCCTACGAGCAGTACTTC CASSPGLGAYEQYF
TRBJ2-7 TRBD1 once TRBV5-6 TGTGCCAGCAGCGGATCGGGACAGGGCCGTTACGAGCAGTACTTC CASSGSGQGRYEQYF
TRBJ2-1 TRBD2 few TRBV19 TGTGCCAGTAGTATAATGACTAGCGGGAGGGCCCGGGAGCAGTTCTTC CASSIMTSGRAREQFF
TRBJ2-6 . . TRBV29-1 TGCAGCGTCACGGTTTCTGGGGCCAACGTCCTGACTTTC CSVTVSGANVLTF
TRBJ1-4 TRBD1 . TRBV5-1 TGCGCCAGCAGCTTCAGATCGGGTGGAGGACAGGGTGCAGAAAAACTGTTTTTT CASSFRSGGGQGAEKLFF
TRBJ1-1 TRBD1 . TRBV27 TGTGCCAGCAGGGTAGGGGGCCAGACATTATTCACTGAAGCTTTCTTT CASRVGGQTLFTEAFF
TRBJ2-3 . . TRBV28 TGTGCCAGCAGGACCTTGGGGGGGCGGAGAACAGATACGCAGTATTTT CASRTLGGRRTDTQYF
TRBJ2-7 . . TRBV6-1 TGTGCCAGCAGTGAAATGAGGGCAGGACCTTACGAGCAGTACTTC CASSEMRAGPYEQYF
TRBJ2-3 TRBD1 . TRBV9 TGTGCCAGCAGCGGGACAGGGGATTGGTACGCAGATACGCAGTATTTT CASSGTGDWYADTQYF
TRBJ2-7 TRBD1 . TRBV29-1 TGCAGCGTTCTCCCTTCCGGGACAGGGAACCCCTACGAGCAGTACTTC CSVLPSGTGNPYEQYF
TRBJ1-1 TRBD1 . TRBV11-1 TGTGCCAGCAGCGGTCAGGGGGAGAACACTGAAGCTTTCTTT CASSGQGENTEAFF
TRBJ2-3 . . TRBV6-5 TGTGCCAGCAGTTACGCAGGGGATGGTATAGATACGCAGTATTTT CASSYAGDGIDTQYF
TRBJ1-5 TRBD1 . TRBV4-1 TGCGCCAGCAGCCAAGGGACAGGAGGAAATCAGCCCCAGCATTTT CASSQGTGGNQPQHF
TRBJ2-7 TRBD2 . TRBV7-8 TGTGCCAGCAGCTTCGGGACTAGCGGAGTCTACGAGCAGTACTTC CASSFGTSGVYEQYF
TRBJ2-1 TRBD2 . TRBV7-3 TGTGCCAGCAGCAAGCGGGAGGGGGGAAGGGCGGGCGGGAGCAGTAATGAGCAGTTCTTC CASSKREGGRAGGSSNEQFF
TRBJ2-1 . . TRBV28 TGTGTCAGCAGTCAAACAGGGTACAATGAGCAGTTCTTC CVSSQTGYNEQFF
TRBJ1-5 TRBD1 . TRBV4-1 TGCGCCAGCAGCCAAGACCCCGACAGGGTGAGTCAGCCCCAGCATTTT CASSQDPDRVSQPQHF
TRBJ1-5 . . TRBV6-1 TGTGCCAGCAGTGAAGGGTCCCGGGGGCAGCCCCAGCATTTT CASSEGSRGQPQHF
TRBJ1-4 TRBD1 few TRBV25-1 TGTGCCAGCAGTGACTCAGGGGGTCCGGGTGAAAAACTGTTTTTT CASSDSGGPGEKLFF
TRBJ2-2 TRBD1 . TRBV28 TGTGCCAGCAGTTTAGGACAGGGTAGGGCCGGGGAGCTGTTTTTT CASSLGQGRAGELFF
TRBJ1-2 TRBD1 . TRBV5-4 TGTGCCACACAGGGGACCATGGGGGGCTATGGCTACACCTTC CATQGTMGGYGYTF